This T cell receptor (beta chain) emerged from a study of cytomegalovirus exposure and HLA in healthy donors. This clone was picked up a small number of times. The antigen remains undetermined. Only in-frame clones appear in the TCRdb table, and some are missing; sequencing was by immunoSEQ multiplex PCR. The profile shows 150,000 to 200,000 clones, 84% of them singletons. Study conclusions and caveats: For cytomegalovirus status, the classifier reportedly gave diagnoses with high specificity and sensitivity. The listing of about 150 TCR beta chains classed them as cytomegalovirus-associated.

Trimming removed 7 bases from V and 0 bases from J, with 12 bases in between. Germline CDR1 is SQVTM and CDR2 is ANQGSEA. The CDR3 is made up of 13 amino acids. This TCR came from a man aged 25-45 years in good health and CMV-seropositive. The sample taken for sequencing was PBMCs. The chain joins TRBV29-1 to TRBJ1-2, with D uncertain. The CDR3 sequence: CSAGTGANYGYTF. In DNA, the CDR3 is TGCAGCGCCGGTACTGGAGCTAACTATGGCTACACCTTC.